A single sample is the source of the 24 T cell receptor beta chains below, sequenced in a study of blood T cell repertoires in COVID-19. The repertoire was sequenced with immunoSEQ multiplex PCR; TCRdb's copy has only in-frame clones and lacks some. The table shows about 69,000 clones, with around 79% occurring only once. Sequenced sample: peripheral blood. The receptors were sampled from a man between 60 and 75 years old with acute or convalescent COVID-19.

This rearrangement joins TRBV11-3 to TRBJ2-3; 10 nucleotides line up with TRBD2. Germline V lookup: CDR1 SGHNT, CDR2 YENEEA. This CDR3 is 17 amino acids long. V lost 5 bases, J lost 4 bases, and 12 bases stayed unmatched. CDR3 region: CASSKTPLAGWADTQYF. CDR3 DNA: TGTGCCAGCAGCAAGACCCCACTAGCGGGGTGGGCAGATACGCAGTATTTT.

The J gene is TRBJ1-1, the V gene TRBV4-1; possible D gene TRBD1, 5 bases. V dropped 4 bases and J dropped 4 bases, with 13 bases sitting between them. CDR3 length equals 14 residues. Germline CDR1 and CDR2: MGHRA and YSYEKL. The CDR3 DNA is TGCGCCAGCAGCCGGGGGGAGGGATTCACTGAAGCTTTCTTT. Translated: CASSRGEGFTEAFF.

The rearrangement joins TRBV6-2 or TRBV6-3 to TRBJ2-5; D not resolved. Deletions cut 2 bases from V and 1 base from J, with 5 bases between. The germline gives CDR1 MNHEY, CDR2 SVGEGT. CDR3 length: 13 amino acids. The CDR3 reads CASSYQRQETQYF. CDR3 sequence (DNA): TGTGCCAGCAGTTACCAGCGCCAAGAGACCCAGTACTTC.

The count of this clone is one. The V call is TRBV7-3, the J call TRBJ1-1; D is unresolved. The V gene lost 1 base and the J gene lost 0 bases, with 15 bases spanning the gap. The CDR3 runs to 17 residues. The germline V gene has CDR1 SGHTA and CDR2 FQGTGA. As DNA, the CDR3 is TGTGCCAGCAGCTTAAAGGGCGGAGGGAGTATGAACACTGAAGCTTTCTTT. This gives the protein CASSLKGGGSMNTEAFF.

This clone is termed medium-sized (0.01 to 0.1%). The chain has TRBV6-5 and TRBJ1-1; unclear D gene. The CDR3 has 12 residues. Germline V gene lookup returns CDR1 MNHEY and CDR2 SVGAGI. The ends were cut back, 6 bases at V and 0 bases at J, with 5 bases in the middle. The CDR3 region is CASSTMNTEAFF. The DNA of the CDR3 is TGTGCCAGCAGCACTATGAACACTGAAGCTTTCTTT.

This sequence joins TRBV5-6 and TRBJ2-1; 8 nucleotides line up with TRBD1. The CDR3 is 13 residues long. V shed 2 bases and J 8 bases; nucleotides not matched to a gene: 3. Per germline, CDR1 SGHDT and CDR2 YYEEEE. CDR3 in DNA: TGTGCCAGCAGCTTTGTACAGGGGGATGAGCAGTTCTTC. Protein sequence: CASSFVQGDEQFF.

The CDR3 is CASSLGDRYEYGYTF. CDR3 coding DNA: TGTGCCAGCAGCTTGGGTGACAGATATGAATATGGCTACACCTTC. This chain uses TRBV7-9 with TRBJ1-2, with D maybe TRBD1 (5 bases). CDR1 is SEHNR, CDR2 FQNEAQ, per germline (reference sequence). CDR3 length equals 15 residues. Trimming shortened V by 3 bases and J by 5 bases, and 16 bases separated the two germline ends. Filled out from reference TRBV7-9 and TRBJ1-2, the complete variable domain reads DTGVSQNPRHKITKRGQNVTFRCDPISEHNRLYWYRQTLGQGPEFLTYFQNEAQLEKSRLLSDRFSAERPKGSFSTLEIQRTEQGDSAMYLCASSLGDRYEYGYTFGSGTRLTVV.

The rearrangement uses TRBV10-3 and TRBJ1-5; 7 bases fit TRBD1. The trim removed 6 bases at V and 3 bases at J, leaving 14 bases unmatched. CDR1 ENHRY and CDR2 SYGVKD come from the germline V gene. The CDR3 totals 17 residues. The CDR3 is CAISELLKGQNNQPQHF. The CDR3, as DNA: TGTGCCATCAGCGAACTACTTAAGGGACAGAACAATCAGCCCCAGCATTTT.

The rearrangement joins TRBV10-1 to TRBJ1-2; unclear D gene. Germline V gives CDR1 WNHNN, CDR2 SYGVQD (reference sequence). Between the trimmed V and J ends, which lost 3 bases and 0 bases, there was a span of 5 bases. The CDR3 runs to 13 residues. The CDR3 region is CASSDQSNYGYTF. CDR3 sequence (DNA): TGCGCCAGCAGTGACCAGTCTAACTATGGCTACACCTTC.

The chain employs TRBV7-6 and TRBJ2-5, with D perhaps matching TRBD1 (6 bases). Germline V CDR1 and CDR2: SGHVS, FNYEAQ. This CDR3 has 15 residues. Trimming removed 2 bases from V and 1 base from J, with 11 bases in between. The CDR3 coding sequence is TGTGCCAGCAGCTTATGGGACACCAGCCAAGAGACCCAGTACTTC. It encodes CASSLWDTSQETQYF.

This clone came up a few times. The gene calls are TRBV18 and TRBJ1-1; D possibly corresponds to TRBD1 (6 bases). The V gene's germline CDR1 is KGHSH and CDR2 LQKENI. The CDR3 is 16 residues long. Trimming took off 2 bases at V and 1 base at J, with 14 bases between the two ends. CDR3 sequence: CASSPDRLASNTEAFF. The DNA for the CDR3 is TGTGCCAGCTCACCAGACAGGCTCGCCTCGAACACTGAAGCTTTCTTT.

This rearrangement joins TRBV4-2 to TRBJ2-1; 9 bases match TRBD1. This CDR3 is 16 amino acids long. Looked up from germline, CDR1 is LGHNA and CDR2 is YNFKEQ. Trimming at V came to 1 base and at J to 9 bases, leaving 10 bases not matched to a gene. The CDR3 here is CASSQAEGQGSAEQFF. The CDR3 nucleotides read TGTGCCAGCAGCCAAGCAGAGGGACAGGGTTCTGCTGAGCAGTTCTTC.

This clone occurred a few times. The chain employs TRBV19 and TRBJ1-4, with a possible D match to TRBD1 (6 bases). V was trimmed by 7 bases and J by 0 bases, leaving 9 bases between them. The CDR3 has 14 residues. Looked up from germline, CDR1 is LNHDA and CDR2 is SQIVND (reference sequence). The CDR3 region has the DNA TGTGCCAGTATGGACAGCCCAACTAATGAAAAACTGTTTTTT. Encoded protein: CASMDSPTNEKLFF.

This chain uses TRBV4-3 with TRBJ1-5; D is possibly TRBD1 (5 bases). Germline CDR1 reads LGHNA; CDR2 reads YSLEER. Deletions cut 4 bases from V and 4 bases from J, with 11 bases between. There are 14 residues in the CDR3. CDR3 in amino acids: CASSPMAGNQPQHF. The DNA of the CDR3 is TGCGCCAGCAGCCCCATGGCAGGGAATCAGCCCCAGCATTTT.

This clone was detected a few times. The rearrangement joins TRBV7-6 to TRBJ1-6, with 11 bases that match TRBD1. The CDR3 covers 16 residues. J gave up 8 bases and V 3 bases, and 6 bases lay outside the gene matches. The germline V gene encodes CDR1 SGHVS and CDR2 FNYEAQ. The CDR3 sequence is CASSFGTGGFDSPLHF. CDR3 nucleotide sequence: TGTGCCAGCAGCTTCGGGACAGGGGGATTTGATTCACCCCTCCACTTT.

The CDR3 protein is CASSDRGSYQETQYF. CDR3 coding DNA: TGCGCCAGCAGTGACCGGGGTTCGTACCAAGAGACCCAGTACTTC. V and J are TRBV10-1 and TRBJ2-5; D perhaps matches TRBD2 (5 bases). Germline V gene data show CDR1 as WNHNN and CDR2 as SYGVQD (reference sequence). The CDR3 totals 15 residues. V was clipped by 3 bases and J by 0 bases, with 11 bases between them.

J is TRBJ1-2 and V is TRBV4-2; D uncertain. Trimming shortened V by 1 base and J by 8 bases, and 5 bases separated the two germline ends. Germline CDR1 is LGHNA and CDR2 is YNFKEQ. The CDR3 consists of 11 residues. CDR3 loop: CASSQGGGYTF. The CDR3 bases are TGTGCCAGCAGCCAAGGAGGAGGCTACACCTTC.

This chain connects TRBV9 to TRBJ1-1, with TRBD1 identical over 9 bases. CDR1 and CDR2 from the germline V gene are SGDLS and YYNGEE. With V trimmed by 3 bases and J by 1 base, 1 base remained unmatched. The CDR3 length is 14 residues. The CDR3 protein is CASSAGQGNTEAFF. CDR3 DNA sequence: TGTGCCAGCAGCGCGGGACAGGGGAACACTGAAGCTTTCTTT.

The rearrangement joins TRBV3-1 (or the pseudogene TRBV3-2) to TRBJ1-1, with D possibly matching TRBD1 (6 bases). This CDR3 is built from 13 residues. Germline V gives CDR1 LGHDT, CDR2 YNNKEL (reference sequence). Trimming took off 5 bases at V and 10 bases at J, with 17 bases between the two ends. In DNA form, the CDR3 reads TGTGCCAGCAGCTACAACAGGGAAGGTGGAGCTTTCTTT. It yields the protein CASSYNREGGAFF.

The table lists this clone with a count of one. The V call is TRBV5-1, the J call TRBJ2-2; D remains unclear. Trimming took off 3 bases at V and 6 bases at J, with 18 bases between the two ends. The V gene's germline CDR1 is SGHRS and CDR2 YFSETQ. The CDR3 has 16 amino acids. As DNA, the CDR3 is TGCGCCAGCAGCTCCTCTCCGGGTGGTGAAGCCGGGGAGCTGTTTTTT. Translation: CASSSSPGGEAGELFF.

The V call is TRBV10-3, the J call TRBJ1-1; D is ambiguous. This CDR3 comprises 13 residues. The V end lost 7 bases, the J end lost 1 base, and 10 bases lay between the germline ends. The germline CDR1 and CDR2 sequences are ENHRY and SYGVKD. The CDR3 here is CAIKSGKNTEAFF. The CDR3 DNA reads TGTGCCATCAAATCCGGGAAGAACACTGAAGCTTTCTTT.

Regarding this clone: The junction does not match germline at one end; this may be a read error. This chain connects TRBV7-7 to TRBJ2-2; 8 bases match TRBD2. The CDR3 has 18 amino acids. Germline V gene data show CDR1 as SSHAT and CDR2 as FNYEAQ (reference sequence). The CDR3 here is CASSLVPPRLAKTGELFF. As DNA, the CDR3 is TGTGCTAGCAGCTTAGTACCGCCGAGACTAGCGAAGACCGGGGAGCTGTTTTTT.

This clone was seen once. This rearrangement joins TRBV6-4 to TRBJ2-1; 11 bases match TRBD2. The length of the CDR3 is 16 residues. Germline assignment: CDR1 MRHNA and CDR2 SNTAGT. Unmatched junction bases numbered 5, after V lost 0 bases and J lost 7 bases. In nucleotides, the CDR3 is TGTGCCAGCAGTGACTCGGCTAGCGGGGGGAGGAATGAGCAGTTCTTC. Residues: CASSDSASGGRNEQFF.

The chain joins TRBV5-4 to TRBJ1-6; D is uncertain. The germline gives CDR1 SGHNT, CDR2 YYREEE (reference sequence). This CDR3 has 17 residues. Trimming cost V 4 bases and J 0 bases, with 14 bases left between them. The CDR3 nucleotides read TGTGCCAGCAGCCTATGGGGAGCTCTCTCCTATAATTCACCCCTCCACTTT. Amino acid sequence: CASSLWGALSYNSPLHF.